Shown below are 15 T cell receptor beta chains from a single sample sequenced in a study of blood T cell repertoires in COVID-19. The method was immunoSEQ multiplex PCR; TCRdb's version includes in-frame clones alone and lacks a portion of them. Among tens of thousands of clones listed, around 89% were seen once. The specimen sequenced was peripheral blood. The receptor source for this set is a human donor in a cohort sampled during active COVID-19.

The rearrangement links TRBV5-1 to TRBJ2-7, with 9 bases lining up with TRBD2. This CDR3 spans 15 amino acids. Germline assignment: CDR1 SGHRS and CDR2 YFSETQ. J gave up 3 bases and V 3 bases, and 7 bases lay outside the gene matches. Written as DNA, the CDR3 is TGCGCCAGCAGCTCCGGACTAGCGAAAGACTACGAGCAGTACTTC. This gives the protein CASSSGLAKDYEQYF.

The V gene is TRBV28, the J gene TRBJ2-1; 9 bases align to TRBD2. Germline V gives CDR1 MDHEN, CDR2 SYDVKM. Unmatched junction bases numbered 9, after V lost 0 bases and J lost 6 bases. This CDR3 region has 17 residues. CDR3 nucleotide sequence: TGTGCCAGCAGTTTATGGGTTAGCGGGAGTAGGCGCAATGAGCAGTTCTTC. This gives the protein CASSLWVSGSRRNEQFF.

The rearrangement uses TRBV25-1 and TRBJ1-2, with TRBD1 matching 7 bases. V was clipped by 2 bases and J by 5 bases; unmatched bases: 14. Germline lookup yields CDR1 MGHDK and CDR2 SYGVNS. The CDR3 extends over 17 amino acids. In nucleotides, the CDR3 is TGTGCCAGCAGTGAAGAACGGACAGGCGGGGCCTTATATGGCTACACCTTC. Protein sequence: CASSEERTGGALYGYTF.

V gene TRBV5-6 combines with J gene TRBJ2-7; D perhaps matches TRBD2 (6 bases). This CDR3 is 13 amino acids long. Germline V lookup: CDR1 SGHDT, CDR2 YYEEEE. Trimming removed 4 bases from V and 2 bases from J, with 10 bases in between. The DNA of the CDR3 is TGTGCCAGCAGCCCTAGACTAGCCTACGAGCAGTACTTC. Translation: CASSPRLAYEQYF.

The chain carries TRBV5-1 and TRBJ1-2; 11 bases fit TRBD1. The CDR3 length is 14 residues. With 1 base clipped from V and 6 bases from J, the junction kept 2 bases outside the gene matches. The V gene's germline CDR1 is SGHRS and CDR2 YFSETQ. CDR3 protein: CASSLQGQGDGYTF. For the CDR3, the DNA is TGCGCCAGCAGCTTGCAGGGACAGGGGGATGGCTACACCTTC.

This rearrangement joins TRBV18 to TRBJ2-6, with D unclear. Trimming stripped 2 bases from V and 3 bases from J, with 11 bases between. The CDR3 loop spans 16 amino acids. CDR1 and CDR2 from the germline V gene are KGHSH and LQKENI. This CDR3 is CASSPYREVGANVLTF. The CDR3 region has the DNA TGTGCCAGCTCACCATATCGTGAGGTTGGGGCCAACGTCCTGACTTTC. Together with reference TRBV18 and TRBJ2-6, the CDR3 gives the full variable domain: NAGVMQNPRHLVRRRGQEARLRCSPMKGHSHVYWYRQLPEEGLKFMVYLQKENIIDESGMPKERFSAEFPKEGPSILRIQQVVRGDSAAYFCASSPYREVGANVLTFGAGSRLTVL.

The genes are TRBV19 and TRBJ2-1; D is undetermined. Per germline, CDR1 LNHDA and CDR2 SQIVND (reference sequence). Trimming took off 5 bases at V and 1 base at J, with 15 bases between the two ends. The length of the CDR3 is 16 residues. CDR3 sequence (DNA): TGTGCCAGTAGTGACCCGGGTCTTCCATCCTACAATGAGCAGTTCTTC. It yields the protein CASSDPGLPSYNEQFF.

The chain has TRBV14 and TRBJ2-1; a possible D gene is TRBD2 (5 bases). Deletions cut 1 base from V and 0 bases from J, with 7 bases between. The CDR3 covers 15 residues. CDR1 is SGHDN and CDR2 is FVKESK in the germline V gene. The CDR3 loop is CASSQAGISYNEQFF. The CDR3 bases are TGTGCCAGCAGCCAAGCGGGGATCTCCTACAATGAGCAGTTCTTC.

This clone was seen just once. The genes are TRBV10-3 and TRBJ1-2; perhaps TRBD1 as D (5 bases). This CDR3 spans 13 amino acids. Trimming shortened V by 4 bases and J by 8 bases, and 14 bases separated the two germline ends. Per the germline V gene, CDR1 is ENHRY and CDR2 is SYGVKD. This CDR3 reads CAISGGSIYGYTF. Written as DNA, the CDR3 is TGTGCCATCAGTGGGGGCAGCATATACGGCTACACCTTC.

This clone was seen once. The rearrangement joins TRBV2 to TRBJ1-5; the D gene is possibly TRBD1 (5 bases). Germline loops: CDR1 SNHLY, CDR2 FYNNEI. The CDR3 is 15 amino acids. V was shortened by 3 bases and J by 1 base, with 10 bases between the two germline ends. The DNA of the CDR3 is TGTGCCAGCAGTGATGACAGCGCGAGCAATCAGCCCCAGCATTTT. This sequence encodes CASSDDSASNQPQHF. Based on the CDR3 plus reference TRBV2 and TRBJ1-5, the full variable domain is EPEVTQTPSHQVTQMGQEVILRCVPISNHLYFYWYRQILGQKVEFLVSFYNNEISEKSEIFDDQFSVERPDGSNFTLKIRSTKLEDSAMYFCASSDDSASNQPQHFGDGTRLSIL.

This clone occurred once. The chain couples TRBV7-9 to TRBJ1-4; 7 bases are shared with TRBD1. V was clipped by 5 bases and J by 10 bases; unmatched bases: 10. CDR1 SEHNR and CDR2 FQNEAQ come from the germline V gene (reference sequence). This CDR3 comprises 14 residues. CDR3 bases: TGTGCCAGCAGCCCCGGGACAGAGCACGGAAAACTGTTTTTT. Residues: CASSPGTEHGKLFF.

This chain connects TRBV6-2 or TRBV6-3 to TRBJ2-3, with 7 positions matching TRBD2. There are 18 residues in the CDR3. Germline CDR1 reads MNHEY; CDR2 reads SVGEGT. V lost 2 bases, J lost 3 bases, and 14 bases stayed unmatched. The CDR3 DNA is TGTGCCAGCAGTTACCCACGCCTTTCGGGGGGTGGAACAGATACGCAGTATTTT. This encodes CASSYPRLSGGGTDTQYF.

CDR3 sequence: CASSEGSGGGGNIQYF. The CDR3 region has the DNA TGCGCCAGCAGTGAGGGGAGCGGGGGTGGGGGAAACATTCAGTACTTC. This sequence joins TRBV10-1 and TRBJ2-4; 8 bases fit TRBD2. Germline trimming cut 2 bases from V and 6 bases from J; bases unmatched to any gene: 9. From germline, CDR1 is WNHNN and CDR2 SYGVQD (reference sequence). This CDR3 region has 16 residues.

The rearrangement links TRBV6-5 to TRBJ2-1, with 7 bases lining up with TRBD1. The germline V gene has CDR1 MNHEY and CDR2 SVGAGI. The CDR3 sequence is 15 residues long. V gave up 7 bases and J gave up 9 bases; unmatched junction bases: 15. In nucleotides, the CDR3 is TGTGCCAGCATTCCCCGGGACAGCAGACCGGGTGAGCAGTTCTTC. Translating it yields CASIPRDSRPGEQFF.

The CDR3 sequence: CASSVDGRAGGQGEQFF. The CDR3 DNA follows: TGTGCCAGCAGCGTAGATGGAAGGGCGGGAGGGCAAGGTGAGCAGTTCTTC. V is TRBV9 and J is TRBJ2-1; 9 bases match TRBD2. Germline loops: CDR1 SGDLS, CDR2 YYNGEE. The CDR3 sequence is 17 residues long. V lost 0 bases to trimming and J lost 9 bases; unmatched junction nucleotides: 13.